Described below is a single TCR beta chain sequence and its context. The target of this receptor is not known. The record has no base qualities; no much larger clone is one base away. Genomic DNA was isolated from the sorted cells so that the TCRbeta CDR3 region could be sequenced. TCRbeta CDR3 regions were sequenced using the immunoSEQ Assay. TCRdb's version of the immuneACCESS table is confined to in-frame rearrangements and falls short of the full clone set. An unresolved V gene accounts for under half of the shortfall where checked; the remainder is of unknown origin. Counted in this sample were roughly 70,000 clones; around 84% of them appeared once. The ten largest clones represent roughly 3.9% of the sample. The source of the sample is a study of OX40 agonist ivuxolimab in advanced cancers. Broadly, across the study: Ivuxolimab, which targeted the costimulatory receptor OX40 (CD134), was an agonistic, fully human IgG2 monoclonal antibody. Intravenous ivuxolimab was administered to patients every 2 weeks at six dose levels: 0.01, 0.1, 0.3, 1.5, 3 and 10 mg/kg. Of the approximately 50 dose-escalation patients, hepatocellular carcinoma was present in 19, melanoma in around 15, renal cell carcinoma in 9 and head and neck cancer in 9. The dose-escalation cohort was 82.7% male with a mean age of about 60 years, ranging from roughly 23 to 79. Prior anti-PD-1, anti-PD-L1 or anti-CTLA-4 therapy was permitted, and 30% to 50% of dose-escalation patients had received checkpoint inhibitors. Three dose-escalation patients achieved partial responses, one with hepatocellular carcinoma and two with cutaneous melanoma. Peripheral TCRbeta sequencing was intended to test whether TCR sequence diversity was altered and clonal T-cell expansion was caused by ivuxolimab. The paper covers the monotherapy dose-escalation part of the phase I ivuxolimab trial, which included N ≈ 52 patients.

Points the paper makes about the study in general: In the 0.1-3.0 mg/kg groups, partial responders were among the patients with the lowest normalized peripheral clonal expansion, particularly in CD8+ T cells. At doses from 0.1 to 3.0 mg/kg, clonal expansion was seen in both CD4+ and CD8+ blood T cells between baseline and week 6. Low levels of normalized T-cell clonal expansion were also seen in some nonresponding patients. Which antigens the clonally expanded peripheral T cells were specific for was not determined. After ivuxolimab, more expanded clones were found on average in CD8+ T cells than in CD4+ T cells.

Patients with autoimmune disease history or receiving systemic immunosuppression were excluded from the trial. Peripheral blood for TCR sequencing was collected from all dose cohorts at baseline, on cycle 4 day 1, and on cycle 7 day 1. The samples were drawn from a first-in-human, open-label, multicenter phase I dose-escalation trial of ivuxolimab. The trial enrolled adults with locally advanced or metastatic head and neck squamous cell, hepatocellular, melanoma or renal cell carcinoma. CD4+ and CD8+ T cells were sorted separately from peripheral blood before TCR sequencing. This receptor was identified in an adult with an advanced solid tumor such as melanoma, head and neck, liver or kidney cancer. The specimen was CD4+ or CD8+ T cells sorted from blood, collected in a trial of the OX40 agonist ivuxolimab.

CDR3 sequence: CASSPGGKDQPQHF. The DNA sequence is given as TGTGCCAGCTCACCGGGGGGTAAGGATCAGCCCCAGCATTTT. The sequence is built from TRBV18 and TRBJ1-5, and perhaps TRBD1 as D gene, on 5 matching bases. Spanning cysteine to phenylalanine, the CDR3 consists of 14 amino acids. The CDR3 DNA has 42 bases and is translated from base 1. Cut back by 3 bases and 5 bases, the V and J ends lie 11 bases apart. CDR1 and CDR2 (KGHSH, LQKENI) derive from the germline V gene.